This TCR beta chain was recorded in a study of blood T cell repertoires in COVID-19. The CDR3 consists of 14 residues. Trimming removed 0 bases from V and 9 bases from J; junction bases left unmatched: 6. The germline V gene encodes CDR1 SGHRS and CDR2 YFSETQ. Only in-frame clones appear in the TCRdb table, and some are missing; sequencing was by immunoSEQ multiplex PCR. Here the sample spans 150,000 to 180,000 clones, about 90% being singletons. The receptor's source is a man aged 45-65 years with acute or convalescent COVID-19. The chain is built from TRBV5-1 and TRBJ2-1; the match to TRBD1 covers 7 bases. The specimen sequenced was peripheral blood. Written as DNA, the CDR3 is TGCGCCAGCAGCTTGGGACAGGGCTTCAGTGAGCAGTTCTTC. Residues: CASSLGQGFSEQFF.